This is a list of T cell receptor beta chains from one sample in a study of lymphopenia after photon versus proton radiotherapy. Method: immunoSEQ multiplex PCR; TCRdb's copy keeps in-frame clones and lacks some. The data show 37,000 or so clones, more than 70% seen once. Source: peripheral blood, taken from a patient treated with proton-based radiotherapy. The receptors were gathered from a woman between 65 and 79 years old with pancreatic cancer. Some clones in this sample may be carry-over from other donors' samples. Each CDR3 is given without its conserved first and last residue. The order of the fields is CDR3 length, V gene, J gene, clone size, CDR3 protein. Not all rows give a size; the values are once, few, many and, for expanded clones, a class.

11,TRBV6-5,TRBJ2-1,.,ASSLQAAMEQF
14,TRBV4-1,TRBJ2-6,once,ASSQDFSSGANVLT
12,TRBV7-2,TRBJ1-1,.,ASSPPWKNTEAF
11,TRBV30,TRBJ2-7,.,AWSMGASYEQY
12,TRBV7-2,TRBJ1-2,.,ASSLSQDSSGYT
10,TRBV13,TRBJ2-7,once,ASSLSSYEQY
14,TRBV18,TRBJ1-4,.,ASSRNPTTTNEKLF
14,TRBV29-1,TRBJ2-3,.,SVEDTRRGSTDTQY
13,TRBV7-2,TRBJ1-5,.,ASRQTGYSNQPQH
14,TRBV19,TRBJ2-7,.,ASSRISGGEVYEQY
14,TRBV6-6,TRBJ1-1,.,ASRPRTEGVNTEAF
13,TRBV4-2,TRBJ1-2,.,ASSQPRTGGRGYT
13,TRBV28,TRBJ1-1,.,ASSWPGQGGTEAF
13,TRBV28,TRBJ1-5,once,ASSPRGTANQPQH
14,TRBV27,TRBJ2-1,.,ASSLYTGLAVNEQF
9,TRBV18,TRBJ2-7,.,ASSRDYEQY
11,TRBV6-1,TRBJ1-1,once,ASSDGGIAEAF
13,TRBV28,TRBJ1-4,.,ASSSWGQVNEKLF